This is a list of T cell receptor beta chains from one sample in a study of shared clonotypes between healthy human individuals. Only in-frame clones appear in the TCRdb table, and some are missing; sequencing was by immunoSEQ multiplex PCR. Here the sample spans more than 550,000 clones, 90% being singletons. Material: memory CD8+ T cells from PBMCs. These receptors were taken from a young man in good health. Some clones in this sample may be carry-over from other donors' samples. Each CDR3 is given with its conserved first and last residue. Fields, in order: CDR3 length, J gene, D gene, V gene, CDR3 protein. D genes are given only for firm matches.

CDR3 length: 14; J gene: TRBJ2-7; D gene: .; V gene: TRBV2; CDR3 protein: CASSEAGPGLEQYF
CDR3 length: 15; J gene: TRBJ2-2; D gene: .; V gene: TRBV6-4; CDR3 protein: CASSEGSGNTGELFF
CDR3 length: 14; J gene: TRBJ2-2; D gene: .; V gene: TRBV19; CDR3 protein: CASSLQAGAGELFF
CDR3 length: 18; J gene: TRBJ2-1; D gene: TRBD1; V gene: TRBV19; CDR3 protein: CASSTEYRTGAPYNEQFF
CDR3 length: 17; J gene: TRBJ2-1; D gene: TRBD2; V gene: TRBV2; CDR3 protein: CANKAAPGLAGGNEQFF
CDR3 length: 14; J gene: TRBJ1-2; D gene: .; V gene: TRBV9; CDR3 protein: CASSVAGTGGGYTF
CDR3 length: 13; J gene: TRBJ2-3; D gene: .; V gene: TRBV7-9; CDR3 protein: CASSFRDTDTQYF
CDR3 length: 12; J gene: TRBJ2-3; D gene: .; V gene: TRBV10-2; CDR3 protein: CASGRLVDTQYF
CDR3 length: 15; J gene: TRBJ1-4; D gene: .; V gene: TRBV7-9; CDR3 protein: CASSPGVAPTEKLFF
CDR3 length: 13; J gene: TRBJ2-7; D gene: .; V gene: TRBV21-1; CDR3 protein: CASSKRGSYEQYF
CDR3 length: 13; J gene: TRBJ1-4; D gene: .; V gene: TRBV19; CDR3 protein: CASNPGPNEKLFF
CDR3 length: 15; J gene: TRBJ1-5; D gene: TRBD1; V gene: TRBV5-1; CDR3 protein: CASSQGTGEKQPQHF
CDR3 length: 13; J gene: TRBJ1-2; D gene: .; V gene: TRBV28; CDR3 protein: CASSLRRGQGYTF
CDR3 length: 17; J gene: TRBJ2-1; D gene: TRBD2; V gene: TRBV27; CDR3 protein: CASSSRVAGGPHNEQFF
CDR3 length: 15; J gene: TRBJ2-7; D gene: .; V gene: TRBV4-1; CDR3 protein: CASSQGLAHSYEQYF
CDR3 length: 14; J gene: TRBJ2-3; D gene: .; V gene: TRBV28; CDR3 protein: CASRSASSTDTQYF
CDR3 length: 14; J gene: TRBJ1-1; D gene: TRBD1; V gene: TRBV28; CDR3 protein: CASSQRTGGTEAFF
CDR3 length: 14; J gene: TRBJ1-2; D gene: .; V gene: TRBV27; CDR3 protein: CASSPSGESYGYTF
CDR3 length: 14; J gene: TRBJ2-1; D gene: .; V gene: TRBV27; CDR3 protein: CASSLLPTGHEQFF
CDR3 length: 15; J gene: TRBJ1-2; D gene: .; V gene: TRBV5-1; CDR3 protein: CASSLEDGRGYGYTF
CDR3 length: 12; J gene: TRBJ1-2; D gene: TRBD1; V gene: TRBV29-1; CDR3 protein: CSGSGTGVGYTF
CDR3 length: 15; J gene: TRBJ1-2; D gene: TRBD1; V gene: TRBV5-1; CDR3 protein: CASSQTGQIGYGYTF
CDR3 length: 15; J gene: TRBJ2-5; D gene: .; V gene: TRBV4-3; CDR3 protein: CASSQDPGTKETQYF
CDR3 length: 15; J gene: TRBJ2-1; D gene: .; V gene: TRBV5-4; CDR3 protein: CASVGGRAPYNEQFF
CDR3 length: 15; J gene: TRBJ1-3; D gene: .; V gene: TRBV2; CDR3 protein: CASSEGVGAGNTIYF
CDR3 length: 15; J gene: TRBJ2-5; D gene: TRBD1; V gene: TRBV7-7; CDR3 protein: CASSLGTGSMETQYF
CDR3 length: 15; J gene: TRBJ2-7; D gene: .; V gene: TRBV7-9; CDR3 protein: CASSTTEEMGYEQYF
CDR3 length: 14; J gene: TRBJ2-6; D gene: .; V gene: TRBV6-1; CDR3 protein: CASSDVVGANVLTF
CDR3 length: 14; J gene: TRBJ2-2; D gene: TRBD1; V gene: TRBV6-4; CDR3 protein: CASRGDRETGELFF
CDR3 length: 15; J gene: TRBJ2-1; D gene: .; V gene: TRBV2; CDR3 protein: CASTFWSSDYNEQFF
CDR3 length: 16; J gene: TRBJ2-7; D gene: .; V gene: TRBV27; CDR3 protein: CASSLGGWDRSYEQYF
CDR3 length: 12; J gene: TRBJ1-1; D gene: .; V gene: TRBV5-1; CDR3 protein: CASIGGGTEAFF
CDR3 length: 18; J gene: TRBJ2-2; D gene: TRBD2; V gene: TRBV19; CDR3 protein: CASRDPLAGGLATGELFF
CDR3 length: 13; J gene: TRBJ2-1; D gene: .; V gene: TRBV18; CDR3 protein: CASSPPIGNEQFF
CDR3 length: 13; J gene: TRBJ1-2; D gene: .; V gene: TRBV13; CDR3 protein: CASSLGTNYGYTF
CDR3 length: 16; J gene: TRBJ2-3; D gene: .; V gene: TRBV2; CDR3 protein: CASSEQVQPSTDTQYF
CDR3 length: 10; J gene: TRBJ2-2; D gene: .; V gene: TRBV30; CDR3 protein: CAWAQGELFF
CDR3 length: 14; J gene: TRBJ2-7; D gene: .; V gene: TRBV27; CDR3 protein: CASRGRDSPYEQYF